This is a list of T cell receptor beta chains from one sample in a study of blood T cell repertoires in COVID-19. Sequencing used immunoSEQ multiplex PCR; TCRdb keeps in-frame clones, though not all of them. In the table there are about 63,000 clones, 79% of which are singletons. Sequences were obtained from peripheral blood. Every receptor here comes from a human donor in a cohort sampled during active COVID-19. CDR3s include the opening cysteine and the closing phenylalanine or tryptophan. D genes are given only for firm matches. Size is stated for part of the rows, as once, few or many counts, or as a class when the clone is expanded.

D | J | size | length | V | DNA | CDR3
- | TRBJ2-6 | - | 15 | TRBV24-1 | TGTGCCACCAGTGAGAGGGTCCGCGGGGCCAACGTCCTGACTTTC | CATSERVRGANVLTF
TRBD2 | TRBJ2-7 | - | 15 | TRBV11-2 | TGTGCCAGCAGCTTAGAAGGGACTAGCGGGAGCGAGCAGTACTTC | CASSLEGTSGSEQYF
- | TRBJ1-2 | - | 12 | TRBV10-3 | TGTGCCATCAGAGAGGGAGAGGTAGGCTACACCTTC | CAIREGEVGYTF
- | TRBJ1-4 | - | 15 | TRBV4-3 | TGCGCCAGCAGTCCTGGGGGGAGGATGGAGGAAAAACTGTTTTTT | CASSPGGRMEEKLFF
- | TRBJ2-7 | - | 14 | TRBV6-5 | TGTGCCAGCAGTCCCGGGGGTTCCCAGCGGGAGCAGTACTTC | CASSPGGSQREQYF
TRBD1 | TRBJ2-1 | - | 14 | TRBV7-3 | TGTGCCAGCAGCCCGGACAGGGCATACAATGAGCAGTTCTTC | CASSPDRAYNEQFF
- | TRBJ1-2 | - | 16 | TRBV5-5 | TGTGCCAGCAGCTTGCGGGGGACCACGGCCATGAATGGCTACACCTTC | CASSLRGTTAMNGYTF
- | TRBJ2-5 | - | 13 | TRBV3-1/TRBV3-2 | TGTGCCAGCAGGCGCAGGGGCCGCAAGACCCAGTACTTC | CASRRRGRKTQYF
- | TRBJ2-3 | - | 14 | TRBV27 | TGTGCCAGCAGTTTTTCAGGGAGCACAGATACGCAGTATTTT | CASSFSGSTDTQYF
- | TRBJ1-4 | once | 16 | TRBV5-1 | TGCGCCAGCAGCGGAGGAACAGGGCCCCCTAATGAAAAACTGTTTTTT | CASSGGTGPPNEKLFF
TRBD1 | TRBJ1-1 | - | 14 | TRBV30 | TGTGCCTGGAGCCACTACAGGGGATGGACTGAAGCTTTCTTT | CAWSHYRGWTEAFF
- | TRBJ2-6 | - | 14 | TRBV30 | TGTGCCTGGGACGGGAGCTCTGGGGCCAACGTCCTGACTTTC | CAWDGSSGANVLTF
TRBD2 | TRBJ2-2 | few | 18 | TRBV4-3 | TGCGCCAGCAGCCAAGATTCTCTCAGCGGGAGAAGCACCGGGGAGCTGTTTTTT | CASSQDSLSGRSTGELFF
- | TRBJ1-2 | - | 13 | TRBV2 | TGTGCCAGCAGTGACTGGAGTTCCTATGGCTACACCTTC | CASSDWSSYGYTF
- | TRBJ2-1 | - | 12 | TRBV18 | TGTGCCAGCTCCCTTAGCCGGCAAGAGCAGTTCTTC | CASSLSRQEQFF
- | TRBJ1-1 | - | 15 | TRBV6-5 | TGTGCCAGCTTTTTCACCGGGAAGCTGAACACTGAAGCTTTCTTT | CASFFTGKLNTEAFF
TRBD2 | TRBJ2-7 | - | 17 | TRBV7-2 | TGTGCCAGCAGCTTCGATCCCTTCTATAGCGGGAACTACGAGCAGTACTTC | CASSFDPFYSGNYEQYF
- | TRBJ2-7 | - | 15 | TRBV6-5 | TGTGCCAGCAGTTACTCCCACTGGAGCTCCTACGAGCAGTACTTC | CASSYSHWSSYEQYF
TRBD2 | TRBJ2-1 | - | 17 | TRBV27 | TGTGCCAGCAGTCCATTCGCCGGGACTAGCGGGACCAATGAGCAGTTCTTC | CASSPFAGTSGTNEQFF
- | TRBJ2-2 | - | 15 | TRBV15 | TGTGCCACCAGCTTAAGCGGGCCGAACACCGGGGAGCTGTTTTTT | CATSLSGPNTGELFF
- | TRBJ2-5 | few | 15 | TRBV10-3 | TGTGCCATCAGTGATAGTGAGGGCAAACAAGAGACCCAGTACTTC | CAISDSEGKQETQYF
- | TRBJ1-3 | - | 13 | TRBV19 | TGTGCCAGTGCCGGGACTCCGGGCAACACCATATATTTT | CASAGTPGNTIYF
- | TRBJ2-1 | - | 13 | TRBV30 | TGTGCCTGGATCGGTCAGGGGAACAATGAGCAGTTCTTC | CAWIGQGNNEQFF
TRBD1 | TRBJ2-7 | - | 12 | TRBV30 | TGTGCCTGGGCGACAGGGAACTACGAGCAGTACTTC | CAWATGNYEQYF
- | TRBJ2-7 | - | 13 | TRBV5-5 | TGTGCCAGCAGCTTGGGCGGAGGCTACGAGCAGTACTTC | CASSLGGGYEQYF
- | TRBJ2-2 | few | 15 | TRBV5-6 | TGTGCCAGCAGCTTCGGCACCGAGGTCACCGGGGAGCTGTTTTTT | CASSFGTEVTGELFF
- | TRBJ2-3 | - | 15 | TRBV5-1 | TGCGCCAGCAGCTTTTCGGTCCCTAGCACAGATACGCAGTATTTT | CASSFSVPSTDTQYF
TRBD1 | TRBJ1-2 | - | 12 | TRBV29-1 | TGCAGCGTTCGACAGGGGGCTTTGGGCTACACCTTC | CSVRQGALGYTF
TRBD1 | TRBJ1-4 | - | 16 | TRBV4-2 | TGTGCCAGCAGCCAACCATACAGGGGCACTAATGAAAAACTGTTTTTT | CASSQPYRGTNEKLFF
- | TRBJ2-1 | - | 16 | TRBV5-1 | TGCGCCAGCAGCTTGGGGACGAGCGGGGAGGGGGATGAGCAGTTCTTC | CASSLGTSGEGDEQFF
- | TRBJ1-2 | few | 15 | TRBV4-1 | TGCGCCAGCAGCCGTTCCTTCGATTGGAGCTATGGCTACACCTTC | CASSRSFDWSYGYTF
TRBD1 | TRBJ1-6 | - | 14 | TRBV7-6 | TGTGCCAGCAGCTCGGGACAGACAAATTCACCCCTCCACTTT | CASSSGQTNSPLHF
- | TRBJ1-5 | - | 14 | TRBV6-8 | TGTGCCAGCAGTTACCCCTATAGCAATCAGCCCCAGCATTTT | CASSYPYSNQPQHF
TRBD2 | TRBJ2-1 | once | 16 | TRBV7-2 | TGTGCCAGCAGCTTCCTAGCGGGACCTGCATACAATGAGCAGTTCTTC | CASSFLAGPAYNEQFF
TRBD2 | TRBJ2-7 | few | 16 | TRBV7-6 | TGTGCCAGCAGCTTAACCGGGACTAGTCCCACCTACGAGCAGTACTTC | CASSLTGTSPTYEQYF
- | TRBJ1-1 | - | 16 | TRBV5-4 | TGTGCCAGCAGCTCGGTTGGGGGGGATGGGGACACTGAAGCTTTCTTT | CASSSVGGDGDTEAFF
- | TRBJ2-2 | - | 19 | TRBV6-2/TRBV6-3 | TGTGCCAGCAGTTACTCCACGGACCCGGGGAGGTTCGAGGCCGGGGAGCTGTTTTTT | CASSYSTDPGRFEAGELFF
- | TRBJ1-4 | - | 15 | TRBV19 | TGTGCCAGTAGTATAGGACAGTCAACTAATGAAAAACTGTTTTTT | CASSIGQSTNEKLFF
TRBD1 | TRBJ1-1 | - | 15 | TRBV18 | TGTGCCAGCTCGCCCACAGGGGGAGTCGGCACTGAAGCTTTCTTT | CASSPTGGVGTEAFF
TRBD1 | TRBJ2-7 | - | 16 | TRBV23-1 | TGCGCCAGCAGTGACACCGGGACAGGGACTACCTACGAGCAGTACTTC | CASSDTGTGTTYEQYF
TRBD1 | TRBJ2-1 | - | 14 | TRBV18 | TGTGCCAGCTCACCAGCACAGGGGGATAGTGAGCAGTTCTTC | CASSPAQGDSEQFF
- | TRBJ2-1 | - | 14 | TRBV5-4 | TGTGCCAGCAGCTTTAGCGGACCTAACAATGAGCAGTTCTTC | CASSFSGPNNEQFF
- | TRBJ2-1 | - | 17 | TRBV9 | TGTGCCAGCAGCGTAGCTTCCCGAGAGGACTCCTACAATGAGCAGTTCTTC | CASSVASREDSYNEQFF
- | TRBJ1-1 | - | 15 | TRBV5-3 | TGTGCCAGAAGCTTGGTGGGCGGGGCGAACACTGAAGCTTTCTTT | CARSLVGGANTEAFF
TRBD2 | TRBJ2-5 | once | 14 | TRBV5-1 | TGCGCCAGCAGCTTCAGCGGGAACCAAGAGACCCAGTACTTC | CASSFSGNQETQYF
TRBD2 | TRBJ2-3 | - | 15 | TRBV5-1 | TGCGCCAGCAGCGTCGGGAGACTAGCAACAGATACGCAGTATTTT | CASSVGRLATDTQYF
TRBD2 | TRBJ2-7 | - | 15 | TRBV11-2 | TGTGCCAGCAGCCAAAGGACTAGCGGGAACGAGAAGCAGTACTTC | CASSQRTSGNEKQYF
TRBD1 | TRBJ2-3 | - | 16 | TRBV19 | TGTGCCAGTTCCCCATCGGCCAGGGGGCTCACAGATACGCAGTATTTT | CASSPSARGLTDTQYF